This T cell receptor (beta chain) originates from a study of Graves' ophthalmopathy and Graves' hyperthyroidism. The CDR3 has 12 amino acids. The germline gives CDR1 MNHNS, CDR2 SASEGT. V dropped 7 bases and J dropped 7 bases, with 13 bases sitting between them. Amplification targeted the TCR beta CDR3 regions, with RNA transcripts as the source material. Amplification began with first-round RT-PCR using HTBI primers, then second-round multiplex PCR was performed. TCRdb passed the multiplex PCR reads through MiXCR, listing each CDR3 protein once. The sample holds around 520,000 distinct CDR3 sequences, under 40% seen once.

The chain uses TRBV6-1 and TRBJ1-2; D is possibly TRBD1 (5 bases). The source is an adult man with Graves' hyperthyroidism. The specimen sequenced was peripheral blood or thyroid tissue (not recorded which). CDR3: CASTQTGVGYTF. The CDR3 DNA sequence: TGTGCCAGCACCCAGACGGGGGTTGGCTACACCTTC.